The present T cell receptor beta chain was sequenced within a study of control samples from healthy donors and cancer patients. Profiling relied on immunoSEQ multiplex PCR, and the TCRdb table lists in-frame clones only, not all of them. The data show about 160,000 clones, less than 95% seen once. The V gene's germline CDR1 is MNHEY and CDR2 SMNVEV (reference sequence). The CDR3 length is 15 residues. Trimming removed 2 bases from V and 2 bases from J, with 12 bases in between. V usage is TRBV27 and J usage is TRBJ1-1, with D unclear. Material: PBMCs. The sequence came from a man aged 60 to 75 with colorectal cancer. The chain's CDR3 is CASSLNGNHNTEAFF. The CDR3 DNA sequence: TGTGCCAGCAGTTTAAACGGAAACCATAACACTGAAGCTTTCTTT.